The following is a TCR beta chain sequence with its context. The sample originates from a study of blood T cell repertoires in COVID-19. Study-level background: The origin of the acute and convalescent COVID-19 samples was the United States, Italy and Spain.

Per the original methods: From reference gene primer amplification, estimates of nucleated cell counts were derived. The repertoire was sequenced with immunoSEQ multiplex PCR; TCRdb's copy has only in-frame clones and lacks some. Clonal size and the V and J genes are those of that table, whereas D and trimming came from the DNA. The table has around 99,000 clones, roughly 90% seen once. V was cut by 4 bases and J by 7 bases, with 17 bases left in between. The CDR3 loop spans 15 amino acids. Germline CDR1 reads SGHRS; CDR2 reads YFSETQ. The sequence derives from a man aged 35 to 55 with active or convalescent COVID-19. This chain connects TRBV5-1 to TRBJ2-2, with unresolved D. Material for sequencing was peripheral blood. DNA of the CDR3: TGCGCCAGCAGCGGCGGTATCCCGACCAGCGGGGAGCTGTTTTTT. Its translation: CASSGGIPTSGELFF. Using reference TRBV5-1 and TRBJ2-2 for the parts outside the CDR3, the full variable domain is KAGVTQTPRYLIKTRGQQVTLSCSPISGHRSVSWYQQTPGQGLQFLFEYFSETQRNKGNFPGRFSGRQFSNSRSEMNVSTLELGDSALYLCASSGGIPTSGELFFGEGSRLTVL.